The 9 T cell receptor beta chains listed next were all sequenced from one sample in a study of post-analysis software for immune sequencing data. Study-wide points: Controls showed lower frequencies than patients for roughly five TRBV segments, and TRBV5-6, TRBV5-1 and TRBV20-1 were among these.

Researchers reported that TCR beta cDNA libraries carried unique molecular identifiers. In TCRdb, the PCR reads were re-called with MiXCR into one record per CDR3 protein. Among 400,000 to 500,000 distinct CDR3 sequences, approximately 39% were seen once, and the ten largest hold about 7.6%. The antigens these receptors bind are not known. The sample consisted of blood. The receptors were gathered from a girl aged 2 to 10 with multiple sclerosis.

J is TRBJ1-1 and V is TRBV20-1; D is perhaps TRBD1 (5 bases). Germline CDR1 DFQATT, CDR2 SNEGSKA (reference sequence). V lost 1 base and J 5 bases, leaving 14 bases between the germline ends. The CDR3 extends over 14 amino acids. CDR3 region: CSARVGGGRTEAFF. The CDR3 DNA sequence: TGCAGTGCTAGAGTTGGCGGGGGGAGAACTGAAGCTTTCTTT.

The J gene is TRBJ1-2, the V gene TRBV12-3 or TRBV12-4; D perhaps matches TRBD1 (6 bases). V dropped 6 bases and J dropped 4 bases, with 12 bases sitting between them. This CDR3 contains 13 residues. For the CDR3, the DNA is TGTGCCAGCAGATTCACAGGGTTCTATGGCTACACCTTC. It encodes CASRFTGFYGYTF.

J is TRBJ2-4 and V is TRBV9, with unresolved D. With 4 bases removed from V and 0 bases from J, the gap between germline ends came to 14 bases. This CDR3 spans 16 amino acids. CDR1 is SGDLS, CDR2 YYNGEE, per germline. The CDR3 protein is CASSPVGGVAKNIQYF. The DNA for the CDR3 is TGTGCCAGCAGCCCAGTCGGTGGCGTAGCCAAAAACATTCAGTACTTC.

This chain connects TRBV12-3 or TRBV12-4 to TRBJ2-1; 7 bases map to TRBD1. V dropped 6 bases and J dropped 9; count of bases not matched to a gene: 11. The CDR3 is 14 amino acids. The CDR3 DNA is TGTGCCAGCAGAGCGACAGGGTTTGGTTCTGAGCAGTTCTTC. Residues: CASRATGFGSEQFF.

This chain connects TRBV10-3 to TRBJ2-1; D unclear. The CDR3 runs 16 residues. V lost 3 bases to trimming and J lost 1 base, with 13 bases between them. Germline loops: CDR1 ENHRY, CDR2 SYGVKD. CDR3 sequence: CAISDNLDRSYNEQFF. DNA of the CDR3: TGTGCCATCAGTGATAATTTGGATCGATCCTACAATGAGCAGTTCTTC.

The chain combines TRBV3-1 with TRBJ2-1; a weak D match, TRBD2 (6 bases). The assigned J gene may be wrong: the sequence end matches TRBJ2-7 better. The length of the CDR3 is 16 residues. The germline V gene encodes CDR1 LGHDT and CDR2 YNNKEL (reference sequence). CDR3 protein: CASSQTGTLVYNEQYF. Written as DNA, the CDR3 is TGTGCCAGCAGCCAAACCGGGACTTTAGTTTACAATGAGCAGTACTTC.

With respect to this clonotype: One end of the junction fails to match germline, which may point to a read error. CDR3 protein: CASSLEAGVYGYTF. The CDR3 DNA follows: TGCGCCAGCAGCTTAGAGGCAGGGGTCTATGGCTACACCTTC. The chain joins TRBV7-2 to TRBJ1-2; TRBD1 might be the D (6 bases). The CDR3 totals 14 residues. CDR1 is SGHTA and CDR2 is FQGNSA in the germline V gene.

This clonotype showed up just a few times. V usage is TRBV29-1 and J usage is TRBJ1-2, with 9 bases matching TRBD1. V was pared by 5 bases and J by 3 bases, with 4 bases of the junction left unmatched. The germline gives CDR1 SQVTM, CDR2 ANQGSEA. The CDR3 has 13 residues. The CDR3 loop is CSVLDRGYYGYTF. The CDR3 DNA sequence: TGCAGCGTTTTGGACAGGGGCTACTATGGCTACACCTTC.

The chain combines TRBV5-1 with TRBJ2-7, with a possible D match to TRBD2 (5 bases). CDR1 and CDR2 from the germline V gene are SGHRS and YFSETQ. The CDR3 is 16 amino acids. Trimming left V 4 bases short and J 0 bases short, with 17 bases between. CDR3 loop: CASSKQLATGSYEQYF. CDR3 DNA sequence: TGCGCCAGCAGCAAACAGCTAGCAACGGGCTCCTACGAGCAGTACTTC.